This is a list of T cell receptor beta chains from one sample in a study of CD8+ T cells in alopecia areata. This table comes from immunoSEQ multiplex PCR, and its TCRdb copy is limited to in-frame clones, with some not included. The data hold around 190,000 clones, with approximately 53% observed a single time. Source material: CD8+ T cells sorted from blood. These receptors were taken from a human donor in good health. Each CDR3 is given without its conserved first and last residue. Only part of the rows carry a size: once, few, many, or a class if the clone is expanded.

V	size	length	J	CDR3
TRBV14	.	13	TRBJ2-5	ASSQDRTIQETQY
TRBV29-1	.	12	TRBJ1-2	SVEDTRRDYGYT
TRBV25-1	few	13	TRBJ2-2	ASSVKGRFAGELF
TRBV9	.	14	TRBJ1-4	ASSPWILGAVEKLF
TRBV13	.	15	TRBJ2-5	ASSLTLAGGHGETQY
TRBV5-1	.	15	TRBJ2-1	ASSPTGLKREYNEQF
TRBV4-1	few	15	TRBJ1-2	ASSQDPRDLSNYGYT
TRBV6-5	few	8	TRBJ1-2	ATLEMGYT
TRBV5-1	.	13	TRBJ2-7	ASSLGGTGSYEQY
TRBV29-1	.	11	TRBJ2-1	SVVLAGGRGQF
TRBV7-9	.	10	TRBJ1-1	ASSLGVTEAF
TRBV5-1	.	12	TRBJ1-1	ASSFPGVNTEAF
TRBV30	few	9	TRBJ1-2	AWSVSGGYT
TRBV4-1	.	13	TRBJ1-1	ASSFTGGSNTEAF
TRBV2	.	9	TRBJ1-1	ASSGGSEAF
TRBV11-2	.	11	TRBJ1-2	ASSLDVGDGYT
TRBV9	.	14	TRBJ2-7	ASSVSGLGGFYEQY
TRBV7-9	once	10	TRBJ1-2	ASSHGTDGYT
TRBV11-2	.	15	TRBJ2-5	ASRHTSGTKLQETQY
TRBV29-1	.	13	TRBJ1-1	SVETGTEMNTEAF
TRBV7-9	.	14	TRBJ2-1	ASSSQAGADYNEQF
TRBV15	.	10	TRBJ2-3	ATSSGWDTQY
TRBV11-2	few	13	TRBJ2-6	ASSLEYSGANVLT
TRBV29-1	many	9	TRBJ2-2	SVTGSGELF
TRBV4-2	.	12	TRBJ1-2	ASSPSLGESQDT
TRBV25-1	.	12	TRBJ2-6	ASGDYSGANVLT
TRBV4-1	.	11	TRBJ2-3	ASSLGAGDTQY
TRBV9	.	10	TRBJ2-3	ASSDVGATQY
TRBV4-1	few	14	TRBJ2-7	ASSQEPGQGFHEQY
TRBV6-5	.	12	TRBJ2-2	ASSYSSNTGELF
TRBV29-1	.	10	TRBJ1-5	SVGTGGYPQH
TRBV4-1	.	14	TRBJ2-5	ASSQFEDRGSETQY
TRBV5-6	.	13	TRBJ2-5	ASSLRLAGLETQY
TRBV5-6	.	13	TRBJ2-3	ASSRRGAPTDTQY
TRBV5-6	few	10	TRBJ1-1	ASSPGGTEAF
TRBV5-1	.	10	TRBJ2-5	ASSLDLETQY
TRBV13	.	13	TRBJ2-1	ASSYSGGAFNEQF
TRBV9	.	16	TRBJ2-1	ASSVEAGGRLSYNEQF
TRBV5-4	.	12	TRBJ2-7	ASSGGTSGYEQY
TRBV29-1	.	9	TRBJ1-1	SPTLNTEAF
TRBV4-1	.	12	TRBJ1-5	ASSPRQGSQPQH
TRBV18	.	12	TRBJ2-5	ASSPPDREETQY
TRBV9	.	13	TRBJ1-2	ASSVEGQGLYGYT
TRBV7-8	.	10	TRBJ1-2	ASSLVNYGYT
TRBV30	.	12	TRBJ2-2	AWVPGQNTGELF
TRBV25-1	.	12	TRBJ2-1	ASRTGTPNNEQF
TRBV5-5	few	10	TRBJ2-7	ASSFNSYEQY
TRBV7-6	.	11	TRBJ1-1	ASRGTTGSEAF
TRBV29-1	.	8	TRBJ1-2	SVAGDGYT
TRBV11-2	few	14	TRBJ1-3	ASSLEWWGSGNTIY
TRBV15	few	15	TRBJ2-7	ATSRTREGTGSYEQY
TRBV19	.	12	TRBJ1-6	ASSIQVYNSPLH
TRBV6-5	few	13	TRBJ2-3	ASSYSLPSTDTQY